The sequence of this TCR beta chain was determined in a study of T-cell memory formation after mild COVID-19. The wider study: Largely, the TCR clusters proved donor specific.

This clonotype has just a few counts. No antigen is known for it. The V gene lost 0 bases and the J gene lost 5 bases, with 8 bases spanning the gap. Germline CDR1 KGHSH, CDR2 LQKENI. The CDR3 is 14 amino acids. 5'RACE with constant-segment primers built TCRalpha and TCRbeta cDNA libraries with UMIs. One entry per CDR3 protein results from TCRdb running MiXCR on the 5' RACE reads. The sample lists about half a million distinct CDR3 sequences; roughly 18% were seen once. Points from the study as a whole: Shrinking CD4+ clones resided mostly in CM and EM, and CD8+ ones in EMRA. That cross-reactive memory joined was suggested by some responding clones appearing in pre-infection memory.

V usage is TRBV18 and J usage is TRBJ2-1, with D maybe TRBD2 (5 bases). Specimen: PBMCs or a T cell subset sorted from them (not recorded which). The receptor comes from an adult woman who had mild COVID-19 (a few samples of this study predate the infection). Cell type and time point are not known. The chain's CDR3 is CASSPPTTNNEQFF. CDR3 nucleotide sequence: TGTGCCAGCTCACCACCGACTACCAACAATGAGCAGTTCTTC.